The clone carrying this T cell receptor (beta chain) was counted ten times or more. Its target is unknown. Trimming shortened V by 1 base and J by 0 bases, and 15 bases separated the two germline ends. Looked up from germline, CDR1 is LGHDT and CDR2 is YNNKEL (reference sequence). This CDR3 region has 17 residues. This specimen belongs to a study of T cells in Graves' hyperthyroidism and ophthalmopathy. Study at large: At the time of initial diagnosis and before any treatment, peripheral blood was collected.

Cells are PBMCs isolated from approximately 9.2 ml of fresh blood. General observations from the study: Ophthalmopathy was identified by the model a median approximately six months ahead of onset. Most expanded thyroid clonotypes above 0.001 recurred in blood.

TCR beta CDR3 regions were amplified from RNA. The HTBI primer set was used in a first-round RT-PCR of the TCR CDR3. Each CDR3 protein gets one entry after TCRdb re-called the multiplex PCR reads with MiXCR. Of a few hundred thousand distinct CDR3 sequences in the sample, roughly 18% are singletons; the top ten hold over 35%. The source of this sequence is a man between 18 and 35 years old with Graves' ophthalmopathy. This chain uses TRBV3-1 with TRBJ1-1, with TRBD1 as a possible D gene (5 bases). Input material: blood. The CDR3 bases are TGTGCCAGCAGCCAAGCAGGGCCAGTTACCTTGAACACTGAAGCTTTCTTT. This translates into CASSQAGPVTLNTEAFF. Full variable domain (outside the CDR3, taken from reference TRBV3-1 and TRBJ1-1): DTAVSQTPKYLVTQMGNDKSIKCEQNLGHDTMYWYKQDSKKFLKIMFSYNNKELIINETVPNRFSPKSPDKAHLNLHINSLELGDSAVYFCASSQAGPVTLNTEAFFGQGTRLTVV.